This note documents a single TCR beta chain sequence. This clone was recorded many times. The clone's antigen remains unknown. No qualities accompany the bases; no much larger clone lies one base away. Using the deep immunoSEQ assay, multiplex PCR amplified TCR CDR3 regions from genomic DNA. Genomic DNA extracted from each cell subset was distributed evenly over all wells of several immunoSEQ 96-well plates, and each plate served as one replicate. For sorted subsets, 150 to 250 ng genomic DNA, equal to 25,000 to 35,000 T cell genomes, was loaded into each replicate PCR. The purified libraries were quantified using a Qubit 3.0 fluorometer, sized with a Bioanalyzer 2100, and then quantified again using the KAPA Library Quantification kit. A separate single-read 150-cycle Illumina NextSeq 550 flow cell was used to sequence each immunoSEQ 96-well plate. For the original study's pipeline: Because the immunoSEQ output included only junctional sequences and no quality scores, the filtering could not be the same as the filtering used for full-length reads. Sequences were annotated with PyIR, a Python wrapper for IgBLAST v1.9, and V/J genes and CDR3 were assigned using IMGT germline references. Any read was removed if the V/J assignment was weak (E-value above 1e-6), the CDR3 was missing, or the read contained stop codons, out-of-frame junctions, or ambiguous translated residues. A V3J clonotype was defined by an identical inferred V gene, J gene, and CDR3 amino acid sequence. The percentage overlap between two repertoires was calculated by dividing the number of shared unique clonotypes by the size of the smaller repertoire. Three approaches were used to assess repertoire richness: RTK rarefaction, the Chao1 estimator, and Recon v2.1 estimates of unobserved clonotypes. For all TCRbeta clonotypes obtained by the gDNA method from a few donors, generation probabilities were computed with OLGA. TCRdb holds this immuneACCESS table with in-frame rearrangements only. Some clones are missing; in checked studies, unresolved V genes explain under half, and the rest has no known cause. V and J calls plus clone size are reproduced from that table; the DNA served to infer D and trimming. Across this sample there are around 1 million clones, with 70% to 85% seen only once. Over 1.3% of the sample rests with the top ten.

This record comes from a study of shared clonotypes between healthy human individuals (TCRdb year 2020). For the study in its entirety: The cohort comprised a couple of women and a few men aged 18 to 49 years. For each donor, three plates each were used for CD4 naive and CD4 memory, two plates were used for CD8 naive, and one plate was used for CD8 memory. The study deeply sequenced blood TCR repertoires of five healthy adults to estimate repertoire size and the extent of clonotype sharing between individuals. To increase sequencing depth and limit assay-specific biases, TCR repertoire library preparation and sequencing were carried out by different laboratories using diverse techniques. Each donor's leukapheresis produced roughly between roughly 0.85 and 9.5 billion PBMCs. General findings and caveats noted by the study authors: Larger estimated clonotype richness was generally found for naive subsets than for memory subsets. Incomplete sequencing was indicated by rarefaction of sorted-subset datasets, despite the large sequencing depth. Pairwise subsampling led to the expectation that sequencing depth would affect the degree of clonotype sharing among donors. The genetic and exposure-history diversity represented was limited by the small number of donors. Clonotypes shared by all four sorted-subset donors showed higher generation probabilities than non-shared clonotypes. Sharing across several donors was observed for approximately 5% of naive CD4, less than 4% of naive CD8, 2.3% of memory CD4, and about 0.4% of memory CD8 clonotypes. Sampling was limited to blood, and TCR repertoires in tissue likely differ from TCR repertoires in blood.

Healthy HIV-negative adults with no recently reported acute infections or vaccinations were included as donors. Every donor was a Caucasian adult living in Nashville, Tennessee, USA. CD4+ T cells were enriched by magnetic negative selection, after which naive cells were positively selected on CD45RA and the negative fraction was taken as the memory subset. After blood collection by leukapheresis, PBMCs were isolated using Ficoll-Histopaque density gradient centrifugation and then cryopreserved in the vapor phase of liquid nitrogen. Analytical flow cytometry was used to check the purity and quantity of every magnetically sorted T cell population. From each sorted fraction, genomic DNA was isolated and quantified by UV absorbance on a Nanodrop 2000c. Reading from cysteine to phenylalanine, the CDR3 counts 18 amino acids. The DNA shown is the 54-base CDR3, in frame from base 1. Clipping removes 2 bases from V and 0 bases from J, with 9 as the unmatched junction base count. From the germline V gene, CDR1 is MGHRA and CDR2 is YSYEKL.

The chain uses TRBV4-1 and TRBJ2-2, and TRBD1 matches 7 of the central bases. The receptor's source is a man aged 18 to 35 in good health. Source material: memory CD4+ T cells sorted from blood. The cell subset or site label of this sample denotes: CD45RA-negative fraction. The encoded CDR3 is CASSQLRQGGANTGELFF. Read as DNA, the sequence is TGCGCCAGCAGCCAATTAAGACAGGGTGGGGCGAACACCGGGGAGCTGTTTTTT.